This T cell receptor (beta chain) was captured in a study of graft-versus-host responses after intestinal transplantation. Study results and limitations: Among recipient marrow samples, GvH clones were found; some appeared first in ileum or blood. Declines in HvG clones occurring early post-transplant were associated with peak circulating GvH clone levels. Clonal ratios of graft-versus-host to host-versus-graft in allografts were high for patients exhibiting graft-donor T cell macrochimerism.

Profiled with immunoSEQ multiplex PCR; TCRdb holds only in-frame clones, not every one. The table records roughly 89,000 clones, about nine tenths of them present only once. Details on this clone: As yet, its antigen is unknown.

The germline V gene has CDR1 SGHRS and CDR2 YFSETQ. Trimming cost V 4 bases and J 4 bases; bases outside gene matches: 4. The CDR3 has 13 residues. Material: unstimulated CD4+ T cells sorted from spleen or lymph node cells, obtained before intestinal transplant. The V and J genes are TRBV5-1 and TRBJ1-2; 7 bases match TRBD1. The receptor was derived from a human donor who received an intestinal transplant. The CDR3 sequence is CASSQTGFYGYTF. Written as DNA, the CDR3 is TGCGCCAGCAGCCAGACAGGGTTCTATGGCTACACCTTC.